In this sample, the clone carrying this T cell receptor (beta chain) turned up many times. What it binds is not known. CDR1 is KGHDR and CDR2 is SFDVKD in the germline V gene. J was trimmed by 5 bases and V by 2 bases; bases with no gene match: 6. This CDR3 has 15 residues. The data derive from a study of metastatic and nonmetastatic thyroid tumors. Study-level results: Significantly higher TCR beta diversity was reportedly seen in malignant thyroid tumors than benign nodules, in blood and tumor.

TCRdb reprocessed the PCR reads via MiXCR. The data contain roughly 98,000 clones, 14% to 15% of them singletons. No treatment had been given to any patient before thyroid surgery. Material: blood. The sequence came from a female donor with papillary thyroid cancer or a benign thyroid nodule (not recorded which). Some clones in this sample may be carry-over from other donors' samples. This chain joins TRBV24-1 and TRBJ2-5; 8 nucleotides line up with TRBD2. The CDR3 DNA follows: TGTGCCACCAGTGATTCAGCGGGGGTCAGGGAGACCCAGTACTTC. Translation: CATSDSAGVRETQYF.